The rows below give T cell receptor beta chains drawn from one sample of a study of T cell repertoires in cytomegalovirus infection. TCRdb reprocessed the reads with MiXCR, giving one entry per CDR3 protein. The sample lists 450,000 to 550,000 distinct CDR3 sequences, about 42% seen once, with 40% to 50% in the top ten. No antigens are known for them. The sample in question was cultured PBMCs, obtained from culture after CMV antigen stimulation. Receptor source: a human donor in good health (CMV status not recorded). Some clones in this sample may be carry-over from other donors' samples. Both conserved end residues are part of each CDR3. The order of the fields is V gene, CDR3 length, J gene, D gene, clone size, CDR3 DNA, CDR3 protein. The D gene is left open where the match is weak. Part of the rows lack a size; the others show once, few, many or a class for expanded clones.

TRBV10-3	14	TRBJ2-3	.	.	TGTGCCACGCGAGGGGGGCGAGGTACAGATACGCAGTATTTT	CATRGGRGTDTQYF
TRBV2	18	TRBJ2-7	TRBD2	.	TGTGCCAGCAGTGAAGCAGGTAGCGGGAGGACAATTTCCTACGAGCAGTACTTC	CASSEAGSGRTISYEQYF
TRBV11-2	12	TRBJ2-3	.	.	TGTGCCAGCAGCATCTTCGCAGATACGCAGTATTTT	CASSIFADTQYF
TRBV6-2/TRBV6-3	15	TRBJ2-1	.	.	TGTGCCAGCAGTTACGGTCTAGCGATAAACAATGAGCAGTTCTTC	CASSYGLAINNEQFF
TRBV27	17	TRBJ2-1	.	.	TGTGCCAGCAGTTTATCGGGGGGCTCGAGCTCCTACAATGAGCAGTTCTTC	CASSLSGGSSSYNEQFF
TRBV7-8	13	TRBJ1-2	TRBD1	few	TGTGCCAGCAGCCCCGACAGGGATCTTGGCTACACCTTC	CASSPDRDLGYTF
TRBV12-5	17	TRBJ2-2	.	.	TGTGCTAGTGCCCTAAAGGCTGCGGAAGGGAACACCGGGGAGCTGTTTTTT	CASALKAAEGNTGELFF
TRBV6-1	14	TRBJ1-2	.	.	TGTGCCAGCAGTTACTCCACAGGGCCCTATGGCTACACCTTC	CASSYSTGPYGYTF
TRBV7-2	15	TRBJ1-1	TRBD1	.	TGTGCCAGCAGCCCACGACAGGGGGGTGAGACTGAAGCTTTCTTT	CASSPRQGGETEAFF
TRBV6-2/TRBV6-3	15	TRBJ2-7	TRBD2	.	TGTGCCAGCCAGAGAGATAGCGGGAGTATCGACGAGCAGTACTTC	CASQRDSGSIDEQYF
TRBV6-8	9	TRBJ2-7	.	.	TGTGCCAGCAGACCATGGGAGTACTTC	CASRPWEYF
TRBV7-2	14	TRBJ2-7	TRBD2	.	TGTGCCAGCAGCCCGCAGCGGGGGGCTTACGAGCAGTACTTC	CASSPQRGAYEQYF
TRBV15	9	TRBJ2-5	.	.	TGTGCCACCGGGCAGCCCCAGTACTTC	CATGQPQYF
TRBV19	12	TRBJ1-2	.	.	TGTGCCACCCACAGGGAAGGACATGGCTACACCTTC	CATHREGHGYTF
TRBV6-5	15	TRBJ1-5	.	.	TGTGCCAGCAGGGCCTGGGGGACAAAAGATCAGCCCCAGCATTTT	CASRAWGTKDQPQHF
TRBV19	18	TRBJ1-2	TRBD1	.	TGTGCCAGTAGTATTACAATCTCCGGGACAGCGTCTAGGGGTGGCTACACCTTC	CASSITISGTASRGGYTF
TRBV6-5	11	TRBJ2-4	.	few	TGTGCCAGCGGGGATCAGAACATTCAGTACTTC	CASGDQNIQYF
TRBV11-2	14	TRBJ2-3	.	.	TGTGCCAGCAGCTCCAATCGCGCCACAGATACGCAGTATTTT	CASSSNRATDTQYF
TRBV7-2	12	TRBJ2-2	.	once	TGTGCCAGCAGCTTCGACAGCGGGGAGCTGTTTTTT	CASSFDSGELFF
TRBV10-3	17	TRBJ2-2	TRBD1	once	TGTGCCATCAGTGAGGAGTCAGGGGGCCTGAACACCGGGGAGCTGTTTTTT	CAISEESGGLNTGELFF
TRBV18	13	TRBJ1-1	.	.	TGTGCCAGCTCATCCCACGCAAACACTGAAGCTTTCTTT	CASSSHANTEAFF
TRBV2	13	TRBJ1-1	.	.	TGTGCCAGACAGACGGGGGCGAGGACTGAAGCTTTCTTT	CARQTGARTEAFF
TRBV10-2	12	TRBJ1-3	.	.	TGCGCCAGACGGATTTCTGGAAACACCATATATTTT	CARRISGNTIYF
TRBV7-6	17	TRBJ2-3	TRBD2	few	TGTGCCAGCAGCTATGAGGAGGGACTAGCGGAGGAAGATACGCAGTATTTT	CASSYEEGLAEEDTQYF
TRBV7-9	12	TRBJ2-7	.	.	TGTGCCAGCAGCTTAGAGGACGTCGAGCAGTACTTC	CASSLEDVEQYF
TRBV2	13	TRBJ1-2	.	.	TGTGCCAGCAGTGGGGGCGCGGACTATGGCTACACCTTC	CASSGGADYGYTF
TRBV4-1	19	TRBJ2-1	TRBD2	.	TGCGCCAGCAGCCAAGGTGCCGATAGGGCGGGAGGGCCTCGCCGTCTGATCTTCTTC	CASSQGADRAGGPRRLIFF
TRBV6-5	16	TRBJ1-3	.	.	TGTGCCAGCAGTTACGCCGCGGGTAGTAGTGGAAACACCATATATTTT	CASSYAAGSSGNTIYF
TRBV7-9	12	TRBJ2-1	.	.	TGTGCCAGCAACCTAAGGGGTAGTGAGCAGTTCTTC	CASNLRGSEQFF
TRBV7-6	16	TRBJ2-5	.	few	TGTGCCAGCAGCTTAACCCCAACTAGGGATCAGGAGACCCAGTACTTC	CASSLTPTRDQETQYF
TRBV7-4	14	TRBJ1-6	TRBD1	.	TGTGCCAGCTGCTTCTCAGGGGGCGATTCACCCCTCCACTTT	CASCFSGGDSPLHF
TRBV4-1	14	TRBJ2-7	TRBD2	.	TGCGCCAGCAGCCAGGTAGCGGGGGCCTACGAGCAGTACTTC	CASSQVAGAYEQYF
TRBV4-1	15	TRBJ1-5	.	.	TGCGCCAGCAGCCAAGTAGGACAGATCAATCAGCCCCAGCATTTT	CASSQVGQINQPQHF
TRBV12-3/TRBV12-4	16	TRBJ2-7	.	.	TGTGCCAGCAGTTTCTCCCCAGGAGGGGGGAGCTACGAGCAGTACTTC	CASSFSPGGGSYEQYF
TRBV7-2	13	TRBJ2-7	.	.	TGTGCCAGCAGCTTACAGGGAATCGACGAGCAGTACTTC	CASSLQGIDEQYF
TRBV27	14	TRBJ2-1	.	.	TGTGCCAGCAGAGCGGGCAGCTCCTACAATGAGCAGTTCTTC	CASRAGSSYNEQFF
TRBV28	11	TRBJ2-7	.	.	TGTGCCAGCACCCGACTAGGTCTGAAGTACTTC	CASTRLGLKYF
TRBV12-3/TRBV12-4	14	TRBJ2-3	TRBD1	few	TGTGCCAGCAGTTTAGAGGCAGGGGGCGCCACGCAGTATTTT	CASSLEAGGATQYF
TRBV6-1	15	TRBJ2-3	TRBD2	few	TGTGCCAGCAGTTCAAGCGGGGGGGCCAAAGATACGCAGTATTTT	CASSSSGGAKDTQYF
TRBV12-3/TRBV12-4	12	TRBJ2-7	TRBD1	few	TGTGCCAGCAGTTTTACCGACAGGGGGCAGTACTTC	CASSFTDRGQYF
TRBV7-2	17	TRBJ2-7	.	.	TGTGCCAGCAGCTCCCTAGTAGTTTGGCCCAACTCCTACGAGCAGTACTTC	CASSSLVVWPNSYEQYF
TRBV7-2	14	TRBJ1-5	.	.	TGTGCCAGCAGCTCCCAGTGGGGCAATCAGCCCCAGCATTTT	CASSSQWGNQPQHF
TRBV2	13	TRBJ1-2	TRBD1	once	TGTGCCAGCATCGGGACAGGGGGCAGTGGCTACACCTTC	CASIGTGGSGYTF
TRBV7-2	15	TRBJ2-7	TRBD2	few	TGTGCCAGCAGCTCCCCGGGACTAGCGGGGTTCGAGCAGTACTTC	CASSSPGLAGFEQYF